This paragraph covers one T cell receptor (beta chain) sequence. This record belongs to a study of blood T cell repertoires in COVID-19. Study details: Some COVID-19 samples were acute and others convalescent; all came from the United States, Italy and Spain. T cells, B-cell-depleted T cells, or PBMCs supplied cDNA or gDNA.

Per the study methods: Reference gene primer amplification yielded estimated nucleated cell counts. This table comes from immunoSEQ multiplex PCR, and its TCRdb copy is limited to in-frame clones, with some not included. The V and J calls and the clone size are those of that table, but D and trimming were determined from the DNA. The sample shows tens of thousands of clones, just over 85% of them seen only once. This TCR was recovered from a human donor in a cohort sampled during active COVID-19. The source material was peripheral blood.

DNA for the CDR3: TGTGCCAGCAGTGTATACAGGGGTGATTCACCCCTCCACTTT. Its translation is CASSVYRGDSPLHF. The chain carries TRBV6-6 and TRBJ1-6, with TRBD1 matching 7 bases. From germline, CDR1 is MNHNY and CDR2 SVGAGI (reference sequence). Unmatched junction bases numbered 6, after V lost 5 bases and J lost 8 bases. The CDR3 runs to 14 residues.